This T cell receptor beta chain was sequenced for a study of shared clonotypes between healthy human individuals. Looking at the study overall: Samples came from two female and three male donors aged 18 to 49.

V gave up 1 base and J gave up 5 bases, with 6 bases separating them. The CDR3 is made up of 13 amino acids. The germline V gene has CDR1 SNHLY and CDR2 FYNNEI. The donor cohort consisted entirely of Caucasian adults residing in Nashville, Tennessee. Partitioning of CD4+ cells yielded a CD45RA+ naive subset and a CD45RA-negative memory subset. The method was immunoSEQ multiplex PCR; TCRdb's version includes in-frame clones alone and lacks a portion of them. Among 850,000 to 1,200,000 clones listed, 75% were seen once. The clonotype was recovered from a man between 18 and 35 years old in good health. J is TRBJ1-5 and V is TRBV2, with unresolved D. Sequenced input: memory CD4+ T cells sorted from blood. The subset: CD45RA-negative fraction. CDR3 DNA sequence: TGTGCCAGCAGTGAAGGGATTTATCAGCCCCAGCATTTT. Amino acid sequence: CASSEGIYQPQHF.